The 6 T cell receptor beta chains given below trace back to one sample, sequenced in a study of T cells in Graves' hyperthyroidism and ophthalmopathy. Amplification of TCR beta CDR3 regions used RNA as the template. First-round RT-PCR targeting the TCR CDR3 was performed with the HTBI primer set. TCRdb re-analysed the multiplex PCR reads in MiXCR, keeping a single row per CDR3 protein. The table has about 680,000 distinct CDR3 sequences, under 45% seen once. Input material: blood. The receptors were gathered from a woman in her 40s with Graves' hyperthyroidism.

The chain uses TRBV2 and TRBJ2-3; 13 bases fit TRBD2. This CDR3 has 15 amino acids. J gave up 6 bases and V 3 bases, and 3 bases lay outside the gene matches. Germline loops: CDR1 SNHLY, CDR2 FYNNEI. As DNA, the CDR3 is TGTGCCAGCAGTGAGGGACTAGCGGGAAGCGATACGCAGTATTTT. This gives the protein CASSEGLAGSDTQYF.

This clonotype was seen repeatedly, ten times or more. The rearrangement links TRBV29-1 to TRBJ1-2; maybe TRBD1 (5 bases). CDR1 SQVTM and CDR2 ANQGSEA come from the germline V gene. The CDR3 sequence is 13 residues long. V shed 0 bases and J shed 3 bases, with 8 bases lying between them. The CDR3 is CSVEDLRDYGYTF. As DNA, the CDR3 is TGCAGCGTTGAAGATCTCAGGGACTATGGCTACACCTTC.

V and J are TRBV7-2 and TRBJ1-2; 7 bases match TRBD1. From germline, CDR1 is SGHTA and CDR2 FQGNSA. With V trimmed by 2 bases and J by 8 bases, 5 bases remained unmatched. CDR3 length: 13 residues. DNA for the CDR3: TGTGCCAGCAGCTTAAGGTCGACAGGGGGCTACACCTTC. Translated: CASSLRSTGGYTF. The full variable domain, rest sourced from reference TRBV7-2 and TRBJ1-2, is GAGVSQSPSNKVTEKGKDVELRCDPISGHTALYWYRQSLGQGLEFLIYFQGNSAPDKSGLPSDRFSAERTGGSVSTLTIQRTQQEDSAVYLCASSLRSTGGYTFGSGTRLTVV.

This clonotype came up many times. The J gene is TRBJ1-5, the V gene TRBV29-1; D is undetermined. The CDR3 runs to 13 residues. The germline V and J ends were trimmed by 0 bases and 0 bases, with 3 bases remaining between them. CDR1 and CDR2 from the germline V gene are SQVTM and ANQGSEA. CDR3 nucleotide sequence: TGCAGCGTTGAAGAGTATAGCAATCAGCCCCAGCATTTT. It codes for CSVEEYSNQPQHF.

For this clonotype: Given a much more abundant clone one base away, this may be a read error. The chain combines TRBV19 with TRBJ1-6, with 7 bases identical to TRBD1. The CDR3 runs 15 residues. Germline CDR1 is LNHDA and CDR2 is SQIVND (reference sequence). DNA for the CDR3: TGTGCCAGTAGTTTTACAGGGGACGTTAATTCACTCCTCCACTTT. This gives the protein CASSFTGDVNSLLHF.

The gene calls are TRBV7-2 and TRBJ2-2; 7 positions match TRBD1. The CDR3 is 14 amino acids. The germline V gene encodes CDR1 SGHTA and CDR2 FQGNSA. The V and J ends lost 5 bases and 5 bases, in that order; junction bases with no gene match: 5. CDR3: CASSQLQGTGELFF. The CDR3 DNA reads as TGTGCCAGCAGCCAACTACAGGGGACCGGGGAGCTGTTTTTT.